The following is a TCR beta chain sequence with its context. Its matching antigen is unknown. Looked up from germline, CDR1 is GTSNPN and CDR2 is SVGIG (reference sequence). The V end lost 5 bases, the J end lost 4 bases, and 6 bases lay between the germline ends. The CDR3 loop spans 11 amino acids. The repertoire was sequenced with immunoSEQ multiplex PCR; TCRdb's copy has only in-frame clones and lacks some. The data show around 5,600 clones, about 80% seen once. The data are from a study of T cells in lung cancer brain metastases. Study results and limitations: DNA fragmentation in FFPE samples may have prevented full retrieval of the infiltrating T cell repertoire. Unique productive clones were significantly fewer in brain metastases: median roughly 1,500 versus 4,600.

This receptor was identified in a middle-aged man with non-small cell lung cancer that had spread to the brain. The V gene is TRBV30, the J gene TRBJ2-1; D could derive from TRBD1 or TRBD2 (5 bases each). Sequenced input: tumor tissue from a brain metastasis. CDR3 sequence: CAWGGYNEQFF. CDR3 coding DNA: TGTGCCTGGGGGGGTTACAATGAGCAGTTCTTC.